The source of this TCR beta chain is a study of CXCR3-negative and CXCR3-positive naive CD8 T cells. Per the germline V gene, CDR1 is MNHEY and CDR2 is SVGEGT. The CDR3 sequence is 15 residues long. Naive CD8+ T cells displayed a CD45RO-CCR7+CD27+CD95- phenotype. Study-level points and caveats: After cryopreservation, CXCR3 expression dropped partially; most assays used fresh PBMCs. Comparably high diversity was seen in both naive subsets, and much lower diversity in memory CD8+ cells.

Comments on this clonotype: The antigen is undetermined.

The TRB libraries of cDNA were built by UMI-labeled 5' RACE. TCRdb reanalyzed the 5' RACE reads and collapses them to one entry per CDR3 protein, without DNA. This table lists under 75,000 distinct CDR3 sequences. The clonotype was recovered from a human donor in good health. Some clones in this sample may be carry-over from other donors' samples. This chain joins TRBV6-2 or TRBV6-3 and TRBJ2-1; TCRdb returns TRBD2, unconfirmable since there is no DNA. The sequencing input was naive CXCR3- CD8+ T cells from blood. Described subset: CD45RO-CCR7+CD27+CD95- naive CD8+ T cells lacking CXCR3 (TNR3-). This CDR3 is CASSLGGGVNNEQFF.